There are many counts of the clone carrying this TCR beta chain. The antigen is undetermined. This specimen belongs to a study of identical twins. A universal primer site arose from template switching, and cDNA bore unique molecular identifiers. TCRdb fed the 5' RACE reads into MiXCR, producing one record per CDR3 protein. This table holds 400,000 to 500,000 distinct CDR3 sequences, approximately 17% found once. V was pared by 8 bases and J by 3 bases, with 10 bases between. The CDR3 spans 12 residues. Germline V CDR1 and CDR2: KGHDR, SFDVKD. Study-wide points: Excess twin sharing in beta out-of-frame sequences was weaker. The models systematically underestimated how much out-of-frame TCR alpha was shared in monozygotic twins.

The sequence derives from a man aged 45-65 years in good health. Sequencing was done on a sample of naive T cells sorted from blood. The chain employs TRBV24-1 and TRBJ2-7, with no clear D. CDR3 bases: TGTGCCACCATCATCTCGAACTACGAGCAGTACTTC. It encodes CATIISNYEQYF.